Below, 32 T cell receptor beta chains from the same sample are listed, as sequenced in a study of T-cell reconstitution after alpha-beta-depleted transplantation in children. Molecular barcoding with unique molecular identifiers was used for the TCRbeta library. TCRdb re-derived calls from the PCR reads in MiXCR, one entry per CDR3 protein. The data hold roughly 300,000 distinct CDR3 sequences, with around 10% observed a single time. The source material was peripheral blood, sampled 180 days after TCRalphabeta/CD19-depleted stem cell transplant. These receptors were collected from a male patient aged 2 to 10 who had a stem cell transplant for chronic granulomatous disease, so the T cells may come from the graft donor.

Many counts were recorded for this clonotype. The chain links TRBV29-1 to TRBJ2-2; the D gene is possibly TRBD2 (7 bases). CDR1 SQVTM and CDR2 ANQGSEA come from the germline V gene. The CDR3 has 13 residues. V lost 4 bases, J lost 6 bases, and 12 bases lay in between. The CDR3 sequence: CSVAIGGAGELFF. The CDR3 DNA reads TGCAGCGTTGCCATAGGGGGGGCCGGGGAGCTGTTTTTT.

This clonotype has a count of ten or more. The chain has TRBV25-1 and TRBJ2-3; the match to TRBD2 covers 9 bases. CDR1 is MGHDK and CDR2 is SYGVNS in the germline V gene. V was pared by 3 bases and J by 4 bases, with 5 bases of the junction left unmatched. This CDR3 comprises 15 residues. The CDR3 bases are TGTGCCAGCAGTGATAGCGGGAGCCCCCCAGATACGCAGTATTTT. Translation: CASSDSGSPPDTQYF.

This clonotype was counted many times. CDR3 in amino acids: CASREKVGSTDTQYF. The CDR3 coding sequence is TGCGCCAGCAGAGAGAAGGTGGGGAGCACAGATACGCAGTATTTT. The chain is built from TRBV5-1 and TRBJ2-3, with D unclear. This CDR3 contains 15 residues. The V gene's germline CDR1 is SGHRS and CDR2 YFSETQ. Trimming pared 5 bases from V and 0 bases from J, leaving 13 bases between.

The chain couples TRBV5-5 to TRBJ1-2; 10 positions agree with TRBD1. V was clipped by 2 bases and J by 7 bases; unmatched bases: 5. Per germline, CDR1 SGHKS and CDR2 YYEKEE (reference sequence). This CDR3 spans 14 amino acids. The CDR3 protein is CASSFDRGRGGYTF. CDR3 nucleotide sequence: TGTGCCAGCAGCTTTGACAGGGGGCGAGGTGGCTACACCTTC.

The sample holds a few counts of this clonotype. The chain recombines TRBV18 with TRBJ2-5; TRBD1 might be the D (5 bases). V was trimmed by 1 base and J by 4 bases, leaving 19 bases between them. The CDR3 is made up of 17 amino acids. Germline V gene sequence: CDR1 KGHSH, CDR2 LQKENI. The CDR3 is CASSPLLVGPLRETQYF. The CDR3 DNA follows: TGTGCCAGCTCACCACTCCTGGTGGGGCCGCTAAGAGAGACCCAGTACTTC.

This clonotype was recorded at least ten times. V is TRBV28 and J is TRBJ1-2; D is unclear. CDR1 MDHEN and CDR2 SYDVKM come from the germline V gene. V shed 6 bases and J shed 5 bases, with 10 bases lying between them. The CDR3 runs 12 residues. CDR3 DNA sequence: TGTGCCAGCAGGACGGTAAAGTATGGCTACACCTTC. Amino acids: CASRTVKYGYTF.

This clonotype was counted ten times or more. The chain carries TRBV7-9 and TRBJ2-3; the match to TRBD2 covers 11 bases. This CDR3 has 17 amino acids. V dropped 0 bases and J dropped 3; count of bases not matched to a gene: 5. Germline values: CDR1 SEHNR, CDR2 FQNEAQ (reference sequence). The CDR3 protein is CASSLAEGLAETDTQYF. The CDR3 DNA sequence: TGTGCCAGCAGCTTAGCAGAGGGACTAGCGGAAACAGATACGCAGTATTTT.

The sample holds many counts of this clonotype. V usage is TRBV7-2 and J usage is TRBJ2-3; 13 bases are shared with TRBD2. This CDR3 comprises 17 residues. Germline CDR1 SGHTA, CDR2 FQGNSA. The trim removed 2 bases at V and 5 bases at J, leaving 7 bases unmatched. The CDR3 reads CASSLILAGGLGDTQYF. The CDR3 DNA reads TGTGCCAGCAGCTTAATACTAGCGGGGGGGCTGGGAGATACGCAGTATTTT. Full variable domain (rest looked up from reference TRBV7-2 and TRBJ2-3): GAGVSQSPSNKVTEKGKDVELRCDPISGHTALYWYRQSLGQGLEFLIYFQGNSAPDKSGLPSDRFSAERTGGSVSTLTIQRTQQEDSAVYLCASSLILAGGLGDTQYFGPGTRLTVL.

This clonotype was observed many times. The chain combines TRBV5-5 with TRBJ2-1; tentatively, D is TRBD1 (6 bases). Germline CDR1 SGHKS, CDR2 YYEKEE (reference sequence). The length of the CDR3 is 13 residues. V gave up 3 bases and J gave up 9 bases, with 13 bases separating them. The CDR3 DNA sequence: TGTGCCAGCAGCTCCAACAGGGTAGGTGAGCAGTTCTTC. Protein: CASSSNRVGEQFF. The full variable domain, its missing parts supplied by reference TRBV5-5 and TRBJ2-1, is DAGVTQSPTHLIKTRGQQVTLRCSPISGHKSVSWYQQVLGQGPQFIFQYYEKEERGRGNFPDRFSARQFPNYSSELNVNALLLGDSALYLCASSSNRVGEQFFGPGTRLTVL.

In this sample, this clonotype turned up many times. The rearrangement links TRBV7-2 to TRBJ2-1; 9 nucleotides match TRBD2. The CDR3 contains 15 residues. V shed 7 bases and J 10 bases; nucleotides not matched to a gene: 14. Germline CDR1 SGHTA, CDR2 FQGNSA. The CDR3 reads CASTQGGLAFYEQFF. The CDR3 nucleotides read TGTGCCAGCACCCAGGGCGGACTAGCGTTTTACGAGCAGTTCTTC.

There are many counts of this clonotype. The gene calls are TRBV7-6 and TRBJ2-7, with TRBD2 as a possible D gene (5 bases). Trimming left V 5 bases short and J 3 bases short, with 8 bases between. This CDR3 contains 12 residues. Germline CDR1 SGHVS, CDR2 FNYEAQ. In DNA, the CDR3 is TGTGCCAGCAGCCCCGGGAACTACGAGCAGTACTTC. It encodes CASSPGNYEQYF. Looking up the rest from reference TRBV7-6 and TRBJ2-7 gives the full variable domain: GAGVSQSPRYKVTKRGQDVALRCDPISGHVSLYWYRQALGQGPEFLTYFNYEAQQDKSGLPNDRFSAERPEGSISTLTIQRTEQRDSAMYRCASSPGNYEQYFGPGTRLTVT.

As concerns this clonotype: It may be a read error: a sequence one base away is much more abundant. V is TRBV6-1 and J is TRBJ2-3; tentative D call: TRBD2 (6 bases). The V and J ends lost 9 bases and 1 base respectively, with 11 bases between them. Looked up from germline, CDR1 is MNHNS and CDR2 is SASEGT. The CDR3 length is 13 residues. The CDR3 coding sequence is TGTGCCAGGCGGGACCACTGCACAGATACGCAGTATTTT. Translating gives CARRDHCTDTQYF.

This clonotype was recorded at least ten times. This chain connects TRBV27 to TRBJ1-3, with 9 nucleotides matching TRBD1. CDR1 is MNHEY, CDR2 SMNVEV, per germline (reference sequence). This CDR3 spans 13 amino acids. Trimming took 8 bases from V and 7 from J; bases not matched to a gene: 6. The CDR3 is CASGGQGDNTIYF. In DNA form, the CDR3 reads TGTGCCAGCGGGGGACAGGGAGACAACACCATATATTTT.

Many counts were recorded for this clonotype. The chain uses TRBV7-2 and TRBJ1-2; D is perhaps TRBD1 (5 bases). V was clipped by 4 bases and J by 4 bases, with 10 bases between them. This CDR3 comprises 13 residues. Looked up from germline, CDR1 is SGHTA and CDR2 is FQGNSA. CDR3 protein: CASSWGTPYGYTF. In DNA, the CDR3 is TGTGCCAGCAGCTGGGGGACCCCCTATGGCTACACCTTC.

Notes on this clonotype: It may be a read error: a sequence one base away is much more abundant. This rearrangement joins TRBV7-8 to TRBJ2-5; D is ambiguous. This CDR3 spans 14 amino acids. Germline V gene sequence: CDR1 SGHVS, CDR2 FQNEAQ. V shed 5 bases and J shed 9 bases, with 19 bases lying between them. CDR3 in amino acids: CASSTTTVEMAQYF. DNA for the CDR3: TGTGCCAGCAGCACGACGACGGTGGAGATGGCCCAGTACTTC.

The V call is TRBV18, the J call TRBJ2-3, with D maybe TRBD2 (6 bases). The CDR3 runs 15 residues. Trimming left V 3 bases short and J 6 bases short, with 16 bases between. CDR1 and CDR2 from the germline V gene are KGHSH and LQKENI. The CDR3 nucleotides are TGTGCCAGCTCACCGCCCGGCCGAGGGAGGGATACGCAGTATTTT. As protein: CASSPPGRGRDTQYF.

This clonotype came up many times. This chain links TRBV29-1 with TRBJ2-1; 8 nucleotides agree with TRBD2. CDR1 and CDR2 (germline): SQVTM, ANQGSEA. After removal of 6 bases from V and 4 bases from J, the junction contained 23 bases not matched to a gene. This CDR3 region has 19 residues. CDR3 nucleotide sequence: TGCAGCGTCGCTCCTCCAGCGGGAGTCAGTGTCCGGATATACAATGAGCAGTTCTTC. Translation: CSVAPPAGVSVRIYNEQFF.

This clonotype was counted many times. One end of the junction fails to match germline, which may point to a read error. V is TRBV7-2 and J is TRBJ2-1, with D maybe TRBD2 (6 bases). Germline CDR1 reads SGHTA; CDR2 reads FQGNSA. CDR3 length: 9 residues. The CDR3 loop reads CASSTRTNF. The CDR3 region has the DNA TGTGCCAGCAGCACCCGGACTAACTTC.

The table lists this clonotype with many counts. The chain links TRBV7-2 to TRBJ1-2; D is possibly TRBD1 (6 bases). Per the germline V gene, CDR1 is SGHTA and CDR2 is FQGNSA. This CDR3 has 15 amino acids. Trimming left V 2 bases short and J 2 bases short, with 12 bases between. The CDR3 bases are TGTGCCAGCAGCTTATGGTCGGGGGCGAACTATGGCTACACCTTC. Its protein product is CASSLWSGANYGYTF. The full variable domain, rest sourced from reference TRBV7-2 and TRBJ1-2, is GAGVSQSPSNKVTEKGKDVELRCDPISGHTALYWYRQSLGQGLEFLIYFQGNSAPDKSGLPSDRFSAERTGGSVSTLTIQRTQQEDSAVYLCASSLWSGANYGYTFGSGTRLTVV.

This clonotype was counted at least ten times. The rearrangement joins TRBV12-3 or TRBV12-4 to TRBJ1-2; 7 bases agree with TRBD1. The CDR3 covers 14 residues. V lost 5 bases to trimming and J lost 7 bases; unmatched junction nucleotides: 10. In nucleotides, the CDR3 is TGTGCCAGCAGTCCTGGGGACAGTTTCATTGGCTACACCTTC. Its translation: CASSPGDSFIGYTF.

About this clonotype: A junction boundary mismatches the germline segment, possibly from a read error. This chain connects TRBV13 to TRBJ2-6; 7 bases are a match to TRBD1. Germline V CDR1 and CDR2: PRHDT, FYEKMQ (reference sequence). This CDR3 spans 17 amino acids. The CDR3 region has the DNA TGTGCCAACAGCTTGGAGACAGGGAACTCTGGGGCCAACGTCATGACTTTC. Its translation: CANSLETGNSGANVMTF.

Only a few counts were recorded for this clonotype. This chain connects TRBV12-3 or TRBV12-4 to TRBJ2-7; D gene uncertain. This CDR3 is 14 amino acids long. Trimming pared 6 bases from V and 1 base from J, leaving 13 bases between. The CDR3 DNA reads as TGTGCCAGCAGACGCCAGATGGGTTCCTACGAGCAGTACTTC. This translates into CASRRQMGSYEQYF.

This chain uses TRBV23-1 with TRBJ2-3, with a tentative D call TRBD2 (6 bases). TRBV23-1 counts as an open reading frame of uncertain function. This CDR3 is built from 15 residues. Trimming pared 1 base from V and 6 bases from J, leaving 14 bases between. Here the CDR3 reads CASSQCGTPGDTQYF. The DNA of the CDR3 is TGCGCCAGCAGTCAATGTGGGACTCCGGGGGATACGCAGTATTTT.

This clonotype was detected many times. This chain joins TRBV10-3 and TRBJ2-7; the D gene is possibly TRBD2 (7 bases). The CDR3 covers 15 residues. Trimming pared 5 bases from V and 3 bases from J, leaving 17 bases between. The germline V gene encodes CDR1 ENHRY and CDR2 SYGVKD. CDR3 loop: CAISHSGGGHYEQYF. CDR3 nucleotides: TGTGCCATCAGTCACTCGGGGGGCGGACACTACGAGCAGTACTTC.

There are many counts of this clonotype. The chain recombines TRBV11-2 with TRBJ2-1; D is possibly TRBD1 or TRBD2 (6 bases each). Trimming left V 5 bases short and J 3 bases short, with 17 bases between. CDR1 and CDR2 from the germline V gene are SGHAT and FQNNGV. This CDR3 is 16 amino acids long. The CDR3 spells CASSHRVGSHYNEQFF. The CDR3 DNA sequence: TGTGCCAGCAGCCACAGGGTCGGGAGTCACTACAATGAGCAGTTCTTC.

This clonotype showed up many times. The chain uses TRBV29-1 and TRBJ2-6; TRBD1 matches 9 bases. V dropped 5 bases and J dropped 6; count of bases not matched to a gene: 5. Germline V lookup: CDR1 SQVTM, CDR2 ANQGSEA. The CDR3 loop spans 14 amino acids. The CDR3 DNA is TGCAGCGTTCCGACAGGGGGGGCGGCCAACGTCCTGACTTTC. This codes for CSVPTGGAANVLTF.

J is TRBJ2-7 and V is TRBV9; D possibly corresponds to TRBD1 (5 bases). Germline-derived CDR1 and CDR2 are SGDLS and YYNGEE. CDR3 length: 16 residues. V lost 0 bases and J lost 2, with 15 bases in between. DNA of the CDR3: TGTGCCAGCAGCGTAGCTGTAGGGGCCCCTACCTACGAGCAGTACTTC. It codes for CASSVAVGAPTYEQYF.

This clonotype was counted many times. The CDR3 nucleotides are TGCGCCAGCAGCCCGGGACTAGCGGACCTCCAAGAGACCCAGTACTTC. Residues: CASSPGLADLQETQYF. V usage is TRBV5-1 and J usage is TRBJ2-5; TRBD2 matches at 11 bases. The CDR3 spans 16 residues. Trimming took 4 bases from V and 1 from J; bases not matched to a gene: 6. CDR1 SGHRS and CDR2 YFSETQ come from the germline V gene.

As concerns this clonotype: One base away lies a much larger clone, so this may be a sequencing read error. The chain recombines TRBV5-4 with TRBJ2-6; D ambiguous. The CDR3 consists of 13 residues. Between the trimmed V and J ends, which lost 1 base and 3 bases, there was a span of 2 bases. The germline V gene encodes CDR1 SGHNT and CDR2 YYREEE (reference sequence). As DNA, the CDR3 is TGTGCCAGCAGCTTGCTTGGGGCCAACGTCCTGACTTTC. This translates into CASSLLGANVLTF.

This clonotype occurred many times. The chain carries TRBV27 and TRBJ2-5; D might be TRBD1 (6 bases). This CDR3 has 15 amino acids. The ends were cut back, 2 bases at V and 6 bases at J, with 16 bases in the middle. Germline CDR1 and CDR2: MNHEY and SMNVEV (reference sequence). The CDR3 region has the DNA TGTGCCAGCAGTTTAGAAGGGGGTCGATCGAAGACCCAGTACTTC. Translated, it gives CASSLEGGRSKTQYF.

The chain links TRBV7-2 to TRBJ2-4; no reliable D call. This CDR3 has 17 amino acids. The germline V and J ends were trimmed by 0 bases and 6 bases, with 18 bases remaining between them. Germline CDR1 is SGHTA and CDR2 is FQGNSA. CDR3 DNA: TGTGCCAGCAGCTTAGCGCTAAGGCCCGTAATGATAAACATTCAGTACTTC. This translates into CASSLALRPVMINIQYF.

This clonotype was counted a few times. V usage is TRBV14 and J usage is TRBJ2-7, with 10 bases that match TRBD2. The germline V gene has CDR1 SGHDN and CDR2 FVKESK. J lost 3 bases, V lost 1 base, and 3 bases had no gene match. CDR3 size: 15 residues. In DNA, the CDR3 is TGTGCCAGCAGCCAAGCACTAGCGGGGATCTACGAGCAGTACTTC. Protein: CASSQALAGIYEQYF. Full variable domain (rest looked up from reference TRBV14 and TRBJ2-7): EAGVTQFPSHSVIEKGQTVTLRCDPISGHDNLYWYRRVMGKEIKFLLHFVKESKQDESGMPNNRFLAERTGGTYSTLKVQPAELEDSGVYFCASSQALAGIYEQYFGPGTRLTVT.